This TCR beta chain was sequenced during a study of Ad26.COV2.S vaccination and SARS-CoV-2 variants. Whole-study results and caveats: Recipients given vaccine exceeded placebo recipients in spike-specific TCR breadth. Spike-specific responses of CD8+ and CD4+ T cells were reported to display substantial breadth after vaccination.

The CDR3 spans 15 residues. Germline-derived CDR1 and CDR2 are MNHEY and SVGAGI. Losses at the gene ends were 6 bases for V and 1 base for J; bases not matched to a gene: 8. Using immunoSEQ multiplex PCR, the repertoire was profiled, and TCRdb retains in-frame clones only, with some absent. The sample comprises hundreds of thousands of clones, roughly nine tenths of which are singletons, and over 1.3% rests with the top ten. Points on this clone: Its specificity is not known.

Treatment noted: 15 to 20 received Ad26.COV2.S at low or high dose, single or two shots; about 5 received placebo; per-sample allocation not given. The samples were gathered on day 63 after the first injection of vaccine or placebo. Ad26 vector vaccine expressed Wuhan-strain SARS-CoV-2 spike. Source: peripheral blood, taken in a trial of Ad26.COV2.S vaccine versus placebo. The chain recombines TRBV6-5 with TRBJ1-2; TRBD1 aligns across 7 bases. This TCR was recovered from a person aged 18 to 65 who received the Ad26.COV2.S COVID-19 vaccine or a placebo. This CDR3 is CASSQSGQLNYGYTF. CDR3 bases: TGTGCCAGCAGCCAGTCGGGACAGCTTAACTATGGCTACACCTTC.